The 17 T cell receptor beta chains given below trace back to one sample, sequenced in a study of blood T cell repertoires in COVID-19. Sequencing used immunoSEQ multiplex PCR; TCRdb keeps in-frame clones, though not all of them. The sample lists some 240,000 clones, 86% seen once, with 3% to 4% in the top ten. Sequenced material: PBMCs or T cells enriched from blood (not recorded which). Source of these receptors: a woman in her thirties or forties with acute COVID-19.

J is TRBJ1-4 and V is TRBV6-5, with D possibly being TRBD1 (5 bases). This CDR3 has 14 amino acids. Germline CDR1 is MNHEY and CDR2 is SVGAGI. V was pared by 6 bases and J by 11 bases, with 19 bases between. The CDR3: CASRKDTRSSKLFF. The CDR3 DNA reads TGTGCCAGCAGAAAGGACACAAGGTCGTCCAAACTGTTTTTT.

The chain has TRBV6-4 and TRBJ1-1; the match to TRBD1 covers 10 bases. Germline V gives CDR1 MRHNA, CDR2 SNTAGT. The CDR3 loop spans 13 amino acids. Trimming cost V 3 bases and J 8 bases; bases outside gene matches: 3. CDR3 sequence reads: CASSERTGGEAFF. For the CDR3, the DNA is TGTGCCAGCAGTGAGCGGACAGGGGGGGAAGCTTTCTTT.

This clone occurred once. The chain is built from TRBV9 and TRBJ2-3; D gene uncertain. The length of the CDR3 is 14 residues. V dropped 0 bases and J dropped 6 bases, with 11 bases sitting between them. The germline V gene encodes CDR1 SGDLS and CDR2 YYNGEE. DNA of the CDR3: TGTGCCAGCAGCGTAGGGTCAGGTGCTGATACGCAGTATTTT. It specifies CASSVGSGADTQYF.

This chain joins TRBV10-3 and TRBJ2-7; D might be TRBD2 (6 bases). Germline CDR1 and CDR2: ENHRY and SYGVKD. Trimming cost V 0 bases and J 5 bases, with 11 bases left between them. The CDR3 sequence is 14 residues long. The CDR3 DNA follows: TGTGCCATCAGTGAGTCGTCGCGGGACCACGAGCAGTACTTC. Its translation: CAISESSRDHEQYF.

This clone has only a few counts. The chain combines TRBV19 with TRBJ2-1; 12 bases are a match to TRBD1. CDR1 and CDR2 (germline): LNHDA, SQIVND (reference sequence). The trim removed 3 bases at V and 7 bases at J, leaving 10 bases unmatched. The CDR3 length is 17 residues. The CDR3 sequence is CASSMVGGQGARNEQFF. The CDR3 region has the DNA TGTGCCAGTAGTATGGTTGGGGGACAGGGGGCGCGGAATGAGCAGTTCTTC.

This chain connects TRBV11-3 to TRBJ1-1; 10 positions match TRBD1. Trimming at V came to 5 bases and at J to 2 bases, leaving 5 bases not matched to a gene. The CDR3 covers 15 residues. Looked up from germline, CDR1 is SGHNT and CDR2 is YENEEA. The CDR3 coding sequence is TGTGCCAGCAGCCCCCGGGACAGGGGAAACACTGAAGCTTTCTTT. Protein: CASSPRDRGNTEAFF.

The V call is TRBV7-9, the J call TRBJ1-1; TRBD1 aligns across 8 bases. V shed 5 bases, J shed 1 base, and the junction held 3 bases outside the gene matches. CDR1 is SEHNR and CDR2 is FQNEAQ in the germline V gene (reference sequence). The CDR3 has 14 amino acids. In nucleotides, the CDR3 is TGTGCCAGCAGCATAGGACAGGGGAACACTGAAGCTTTCTTT. Protein sequence: CASSIGQGNTEAFF.

The rearrangement uses TRBV5-1 and TRBJ1-5; 7 bases map to TRBD1. Germline-derived CDR1 and CDR2 are SGHRS and YFSETQ. The trim removed 5 bases at V and 5 bases at J, leaving 4 bases unmatched. This CDR3 is 13 amino acids long. The CDR3, as DNA: TGCGCCAGCAGTTCAGGGGGTGATCAGCCCCAGCATTTT. Residues: CASSSGGDQPQHF.

The chain combines TRBV9 with TRBJ2-1; 12 bases map to TRBD2. Per the germline V gene, CDR1 is SGDLS and CDR2 is YYNGEE. The CDR3 is 17 residues long. Trimming removed 0 bases from V and 1 base from J; junction bases left unmatched: 2. The CDR3 DNA sequence: TGTGCCAGCAGCGTAGATACTAGCGGGAGGTCCTACAATGAGCAGTTCTTC. This translates into CASSVDTSGRSYNEQFF.

The chain employs TRBV19 and TRBJ1-1; 8 positions match TRBD1. Germline CDR1 LNHDA, CDR2 SQIVND (reference sequence). The CDR3 covers 13 residues. V was pared by 8 bases and J by 14 bases, with 16 bases of the junction left unmatched. The CDR3 DNA is TGTGCCAGTGGCCCCGGGACAGGTCGCATTGGCTTCTTT. Amino acids: CASGPGTGRIGFF.

This chain uses TRBV9 with TRBJ2-1; 8 nucleotides agree with TRBD1. Germline lookup yields CDR1 SGDLS and CDR2 YYNGEE. Trimming removed 4 bases from V and 6 bases from J; junction bases left unmatched: 12. The CDR3 sequence is 16 residues long. In nucleotides, the CDR3 is TGTGCCAGCAGCCATACTACCGGGACAGGCTTCAATGAGCAGTTCTTC. The encoded protein is CASSHTTGTGFNEQFF.

The gene calls are TRBV4-1 and TRBJ2-3, with 9 bases that match TRBD2. J lost 1 base, V lost 0 bases, and 2 bases had no gene match. The CDR3 contains 16 residues. CDR1 is MGHRA, CDR2 YSYEKL, per germline. CDR3 protein: CASSQDRTSGTDTQYF. The CDR3 coding sequence is TGCGCCAGCAGCCAAGACCGGACTAGCGGCACAGATACGCAGTATTTT.

The CDR3 sequence: CASSQREDYNEQFF. As DNA, the CDR3 is TGTGCCAGCAGCCAGCGGGAGGACTACAATGAGCAGTTCTTC. The chain uses TRBV3-1 (or the pseudogene TRBV3-2) and TRBJ2-1, with 8 bases matching TRBD2. The length of the CDR3 is 14 residues. Trimming cost V 3 bases and J 3 bases; bases outside gene matches: 1. CDR1 LGHDT and CDR2 YNNKEL come from the germline V gene (reference sequence).

This rearrangement joins TRBV27 to TRBJ2-7, with D hard to call. The length of the CDR3 is 12 residues. Germline CDR1 MNHEY, CDR2 SMNVEV (reference sequence). V was trimmed by 10 bases and J by 1 base, leaving 11 bases between them. As DNA, the CDR3 is TGTGCCACCCGACGGAGTTCCTACGAGCAGTACTTC. As protein: CATRRSSYEQYF.

The rearrangement uses TRBV19 and TRBJ2-5; 7 bases agree with TRBD1. V dropped 8 bases and J dropped 1; count of bases not matched to a gene: 4. This CDR3 is built from 13 residues. Germline V gives CDR1 LNHDA, CDR2 SQIVND (reference sequence). In nucleotides, the CDR3 is TGTGCCAGTCTCGGGACAGCCCAAGAGACCCAGTACTTC. This translates into CASLGTAQETQYF.

This clone was seen only a few times. The gene calls are TRBV12-5 and TRBJ2-1; 8 bases are shared with TRBD1. Trimming cost V 3 bases and J 7 bases; bases outside gene matches: 8. Looked up from germline, CDR1 is LGHNT and CDR2 is FRNRAP. The CDR3 is 15 amino acids. The CDR3 region is CASGFHLDRVNEQFF. The DNA of the CDR3 is TGTGCTAGTGGTTTCCACCTGGACAGGGTAAATGAGCAGTTCTTC.

This sequence joins TRBV18 and TRBJ2-5, with 7 bases that match TRBD2. The CDR3 is 16 residues long. The germline gives CDR1 KGHSH, CDR2 LQKENI. V was pared by 3 bases and J by 5 bases, with 12 bases of the junction left unmatched. This CDR3 reads CASSPDLAGVPETQYF. In nucleotides, the CDR3 is TGTGCCAGCTCACCTGACCTCGCGGGAGTCCCCGAGACCCAGTACTTC.